The present entry profiles one TCR beta chain with its context. This sample is part of a study of blood T cell repertoires in COVID-19. The study recruited people aged about 18 to 95 years across around 23 US areas. The table came from immunoSEQ multiplex PCR; TCRdb's copy has only in-frame clones and leaves some out. The repertoire consists of about 210,000 clones, with 80% to 85% occurring once and the leading ten covering about 8.9%. The CDR3 covers 15 residues. Trimming shortened V by 1 base and J by 0 bases, and 6 bases separated the two germline ends. In germline, CDR1 is MGHRA, CDR2 YSYEKL. The TCR comes from a woman aged 50 to 65 with acute COVID-19. The chain links TRBV4-1 to TRBJ1-4; D uncertain. Sequenced material: PBMCs or T cells enriched from blood (not recorded which). Written as DNA, the CDR3 is TGCGCCAGCAGCCAAGTCGGGGCAACTAATGAAAAACTGTTTTTT. Translation gives CASSQVGATNEKLFF.